Listed below are T cell receptor beta chains from one sample, sequenced in a study of T cell repertoires in cytomegalovirus infection. One entry per CDR3 protein results from TCRdb running MiXCR on the reads. The table includes 200,000 to 250,000 distinct CDR3 sequences, about 12% detected once. The sequenced sample was PBMCs. All receptors derive from a human donor in good health (CMV status not recorded). Some clones in this sample may be carry-over from other donors' samples. CDR3s include the opening cysteine and the closing phenylalanine or tryptophan. The D gene is left open where the match is weak. Some rows mark clone size as missing; the rest say once, few, many or name a class of expanded clone.

d_call clone_size j_call v_call cdr3_aa cdr3_nt
NA NA TRBJ2-7 TRBV28 CASSLGTSKWYEQYF TGTGCCAGCAGCCTCGGGACTTCTAAATGGTACGAGCAGTACTTC
TRBD1 many TRBJ2-4 TRBV5-1 CASSIDRDRGNIQYF TGCGCCAGCAGCATTGACCGGGACAGGGGAAACATTCAGTACTTC
NA NA TRBJ1-2 TRBV19 CASYPGNTVYGYTF TGTGCCAGTTACCCTGGGAATACCGTCTATGGCTACACCTTC
NA few TRBJ2-2 TRBV28 CASRVGGYTGELFF TGTGCCAGCAGGGTGGGCGGGTACACCGGGGAGCTGTTTTTT
TRBD2 many TRBJ2-3 TRBV7-2 CASSPRLAGGTDTQYF TGTGCCAGCAGCCCCCGGCTAGCGGGAGGAACAGATACGCAGTATTTT
NA many TRBJ1-5 TRBV10-3 CAISESSMGGEQPQHF TGTGCCATCAGTGAGTCGAGTATGGGGGGAGAGCAGCCCCAGCATTTT
TRBD2 many TRBJ2-7 TRBV19 CASSSGLAGTEQYF TGTGCCAGTAGTTCGGGACTAGCGGGAACCGAGCAGTACTTC
NA NA TRBJ2-1 TRBV11-2 CASSSRGNYNEQFF TGTGCCAGCAGCTCCAGGGGTAACTACAATGAGCAGTTCTTC
TRBD1 NA TRBJ2-3 TRBV5-1 CASSSTGYTDTQYF TGCGCCAGCAGCTCGACAGGGTACACAGATACGCAGTATTTT
NA few TRBJ2-5 TRBV5-1 CASTRSRGAQETQYF TGCGCCAGCACCCGAAGTAGGGGGGCCCAAGAGACCCAGTACTTC